Listed here are 2 T cell receptor beta chains from one sample, sequenced in a study of CD8+ T cells in alopecia areata. The sample's treatment: oral pan-JAK inhibitor, 5-10 mg twice daily. Following extraction, RNA underwent reverse transcription to cDNA, which served as the sequencing template. Profiling relied on immunoSEQ multiplex PCR, and the TCRdb table lists in-frame clones only, not all of them. The sample carries roughly 180,000 clones, 40% to 55% recorded once. The starting material was CD8+ T cells sorted from blood, obtained between weeks 51 and 54, from a patient treated with tofacitinib. All receptors come from a human donor with alopecia areata.

The rearrangement joins TRBV27 to TRBJ1-5, with D unresolved. Between the trimmed V and J ends, which lost 5 bases and 4 bases, there was a span of 15 bases. The CDR3 length is 15 residues. Per the germline V gene, CDR1 is MNHEY and CDR2 is SMNVEV (reference sequence). CDR3 coding DNA: TGTGCCAGCAGTCCCGGACTGGGATCAAATCAGCCCCAGCATTTT. Translation: CASSPGLGSNQPQHF.

The J gene is TRBJ2-7, the V gene TRBV29-1; TRBD2 is a possible D gene (5 bases). CDR1 is SQVTM and CDR2 is ANQGSEA in the germline V gene. The CDR3 is made up of 12 amino acids. Trimming removed 4 bases from V and 2 bases from J, with 9 bases in between. CDR3 residues: CSVVGEAYEQYF. The CDR3 nucleotides are TGCAGCGTTGTGGGAGAGGCCTACGAGCAGTACTTC.